The rows below give T cell receptor beta chains drawn from one sample of a study of T cells after yellow fever vaccination. One entry per CDR3 protein, called by TCRdb with MiXCR from the 5' RACE reads. This sample has about 22,000 distinct CDR3 sequences, with around 5.5% found just once. The sequences come from PBMCs, either bulk or a sorted T-cell subset (CD4+, CD8+, memory, or dextramer-sorted; not recorded which), collected roughly 45 days after the first yellow fever vaccination. Receptor source: a man aged 18 to 29 who received the YFV17D yellow fever vaccine. The CDR3 runs from the conserved cysteine through the conserved F or W. A D gene is named only where the DNA matches it firmly. Clone size is given for some rows only: seen once, a few or many times, or a class if the clone is expanded.

d_gene	j_gene	abundance	v_gene	CDR3nt	CDR3aa
TRBD1	TRBJ1-2	many	TRBV7-2	TGTGCCAGCAGCATTCCCGGGACAGGAGGATATGGCTACACCTTC	CASSIPGTGGYGYTF
TRBD1	TRBJ1-5	many	TRBV4-1	TGCGCCAGCAGCCACGAAGACAGGGGGGGGGCCCAGCCCCAGCATTTT	CASSHEDRGGAQPQHF
.	TRBJ2-2	many	TRBV7-2	TGTGCCAGCACCCTATCCGTCCGAACCTCCGGGGAGCTGTTTTTT	CASTLSVRTSGELFF
.	TRBJ2-1	.	TRBV5-4	TGTGCCAGCAGCTTGGGGCCCGACAATGAGCAGTTCTTC	CASSLGPDNEQFF
TRBD2	TRBJ2-1	many	TRBV5-1	TGCGCCAGCAGCTTACGGGGGGTCGAATACAATGAGCAGTTCTTC	CASSLRGVEYNEQFF
TRBD2	TRBJ2-5	many	TRBV5-1	TGCGCCAGCAGCTTGTTTCCAGCGGGGGCCGGGGAGACCCAGTACTTC	CASSLFPAGAGETQYF
.	TRBJ2-3	many	TRBV12-3/TRBV12-4	TGTGCCAGCAGTTTAGGGCAGGGATTGACACATTTT	CASSLGQGLTHF
.	TRBJ1-1	many	TRBV29-1	TGCAGCGCTCAGTTGGGCAGGATAGCTTTCTTT	CSAQLGRIAFF
.	TRBJ2-2	many	TRBV25-1	TGTGCCAGCAGTGCTATAGGCACCGGGGAGCTGTTTTTT	CASSAIGTGELFF
.	TRBJ1-2	many	TRBV20-1	TGCAGTGCCAAGGGAGGGGAGGCCTATGGCTACACCTTC	CSAKGGEAYGYTF
.	TRBJ1-6	medium-sized	TRBV3-2	TGTGCCAGCACCCCGGGACGGGGGAATTCACCCCTCCACTTT	CASTPGRGNSPLHF
TRBD2	TRBJ2-1	many	TRBV7-9	TGTGCCAGCAGCGGGAGGGGCAATGAGCAGTTCTTC	CASSGRGNEQFF
.	TRBJ1-1	medium-sized	TRBV20-1	TGCAGTGCTAGAGGAGAGGGGACGACTGAAGCTTTCTTT	CSARGEGTTEAFF
.	TRBJ1-1	many	TRBV18	TGTGCCAGCTCACCGGGCCGGACCATTCAGAACACTGAAGCTTTCTTT	CASSPGRTIQNTEAFF
.	TRBJ2-7	many	TRBV6-5	TGTGCCAGCAGTTACTCGAGTGTAGCTACAGGACTTAAATACGAGCAGTACTTC	CASSYSSVATGLKYEQYF
.	TRBJ1-2	many	TRBV4-3	TGCGCCAGCAGCCAAGATTCCATGGGGTCTCCTAACTATGGCTACACCTTC	CASSQDSMGSPNYGYTF
.	TRBJ2-2	many	TRBV5-1	TGCGCCAGCAGCTTCGGAAACACCGGGGAGCTGTTTTTT	CASSFGNTGELFF
.	TRBJ1-1	many	TRBV20-1	TGCAGTGCTAGACCCCCGGGGGCAAGGACTGAAGCTTTCTTT	CSARPPGARTEAFF
TRBD1	TRBJ2-2	many	TRBV9	TGTGCCAGCAGCCCAACTCACACAGGGGCCGGGGAGCTGTTTTTT	CASSPTHTGAGELFF
.	TRBJ1-3	many	TRBV12-3/TRBV12-4	TGTGCCAGCAGTGCGGGAACTACTGGAAACACCATATATTTT	CASSAGTTGNTIYF
.	TRBJ2-3	many	TRBV4-3	TGCGCCAGCAGCCAAGATTGGGACAGCACAGATACGCAGTATTTT	CASSQDWDSTDTQYF
TRBD1	TRBJ2-3	many	TRBV30	TGTGCCAGGACAGGGAGGTTGACAGATACGCAGTATTTT	CARTGRLTDTQYF